This TCR beta chain was observed in a study of cytomegalovirus exposure and HLA in healthy donors. Study-level information: The Caucasian-associated ancestry cluster held 65% to 85% of 300 to 500 genotyped donors.

Study-level results: In most subjects, TCR beta sequences reportedly gave accurate predictions of HLA-A and HLA-B alleles. Researchers reported in a later analysis that a missense DCLRE1C variant was tied to TCR beta V- and J-gene trimming.

To note about this clone: What it recognizes is unknown.

The CDR3 has 18 amino acids. The V and J ends lost 2 bases and 2 bases, in that order; junction bases with no gene match: 11. Germline values: CDR1 LGHNA, CDR2 YNFKEQ. With 60 Vbeta and 13 Jbeta primers, the PCR was carried out. TCRdb's copy holds only in-frame clones and misses some; the assay was immunoSEQ multiplex PCR. The repertoire shows more than 100,000 clones; the top ten hold about 1.6%. The rearrangement links TRBV4-2 to TRBJ1-2; 10 nucleotides agree with TRBD1. The clonotype originates from a woman in her forties in good health and CMV-seronegative. Sequencing was done on a sample of PBMCs. CDR3: CASSQRDRGPWTNYGYTF. The DNA of the CDR3 is TGTGCCAGCAGCCAAAGGGACAGGGGCCCCTGGACGAACTATGGCTACACCTTC.